This is a list of T cell receptor beta chains from one sample in a study of blood T cell repertoires in COVID-19. Data came from immunoSEQ multiplex PCR; TCRdb stores just in-frame clones and leaves some out. The repertoire holds some 78,000 clones, 84% seen once, with around 3.4% in the top ten. The sample taken for sequencing was peripheral blood. The receptors were sampled from a man aged 50 to 60 with acute or convalescent COVID-19. Both conserved end residues are part of each CDR3. Fields, in order: CDR3 protein, V gene, CDR3 length.

CDR3: CASSQGRASVGEQFF
V: TRBV11-2
length: 15

CDR3: CASSHGTGEEKLFF
V: TRBV4-2
length: 14

CDR3: CAWGGAGDQETQYF
V: TRBV30
length: 14

CDR3: CASSRVGYEQYF
V: TRBV28
length: 12

CDR3: CATSEGPVRTGAFGYTF
V: TRBV24-1
length: 17

CDR3: CASSTQGPGNTIYF
V: TRBV5-6
length: 14

CDR3: CAISDSTGENQPQHF
V: TRBV10-3
length: 15

CDR3: CAISERGEKLFF
V: TRBV10-3
length: 12

CDR3: CASSAIQGASEAFF
V: TRBV5-1
length: 14

CDR3: CASSSGGTGSYNEQFF
V: TRBV7-2
length: 16

CDR3: CASSLNPTGIGGANVLTF
V: TRBV7-3
length: 18

CDR3: CASSIGDGTSGAFF
V: TRBV19
length: 14

CDR3: CASSTGQVNTGELFF
V: TRBV7-9
length: 15

CDR3: CASSLGTGGASYEQYF
V: TRBV5-1
length: 16

CDR3: CASSLDRGNSPLHF
V: TRBV14
length: 14

CDR3: CATSSSDRGGNQPQHF
V: TRBV15
length: 16

CDR3: CASSPPPGQGSGYTF
V: TRBV18
length: 15

CDR3: CASSIAGGINNEQFF
V: TRBV19
length: 15

CDR3: CASAPGQGASYEQYF
V: TRBV3-1/TRBV3-2
length: 15

CDR3: CAWSRSGTASNYGYTF
V: TRBV30
length: 16

CDR3: CASRPSGEANTEAFF
V: TRBV11-1
length: 15

CDR3: CASSLSSSGSQREQFF
V: TRBV5-4
length: 16

CDR3: CASSTRDTRWTYEQYF
V: TRBV28
length: 16

CDR3: CASSSQTNYGYTF
V: TRBV7-9
length: 13

CDR3: CASSHFGGNVGELFF
V: TRBV3-1/TRBV3-2
length: 15

CDR3: CASSPTVMNTEAFF
V: TRBV27
length: 14

CDR3: CASSEDDLGLGGFVSGELFF
V: TRBV9
length: 20

CDR3: CASSNQQGADGYTF
V: TRBV5-1
length: 14

CDR3: CASSLQNTGTDTQYF
V: TRBV5-4
length: 15

CDR3: CASSGGGQETQYF
V: TRBV5-5
length: 13

CDR3: CASRTGSSYEQYF
V: TRBV2
length: 13

CDR3: CATSSTGTGGEKLFF
V: TRBV24-1
length: 15

CDR3: CASSQVGAPGVQETQYF
V: TRBV3-1/TRBV3-2
length: 17

CDR3: CASSSIPGTGYTF
V: TRBV12-3/TRBV12-4
length: 13

CDR3: CASSLDPALAGYNEQFF
V: TRBV11-3
length: 17

CDR3: CASSSSSGGTYNEQFF
V: TRBV7-2
length: 16

CDR3: CASSLFGNVGNEQFF
V: TRBV27
length: 15

CDR3: CASSLASSIDQETQYF
V: TRBV7-9
length: 16

CDR3: CATSDWGGGNTGELFF
V: TRBV24-1
length: 16

CDR3: CAWSRLGAAAGELFF
V: TRBV30
length: 15

CDR3: CASRTSTVTSYGYTF
V: TRBV7-2
length: 15

CDR3: CASSYSSTKNYEQYF
V: TRBV6-6
length: 15

CDR3: CASSFSTSGFSYEQYF
V: TRBV6-5
length: 16

CDR3: CASSVQGVGEQYF
V: TRBV9
length: 13

CDR3: CASSLERETGELFF
V: TRBV7-2
length: 14

CDR3: CASSNLAGGRADTQYF
V: TRBV11-2
length: 16

CDR3: CASSQDKGTEAFF
V: TRBV14
length: 13

CDR3: CASSLQNYGYTF
V: TRBV12-3/TRBV12-4
length: 12

CDR3: CASSQGPGVPGELFF
V: TRBV4-1
length: 15

CDR3: CASSRGVEQFF
V: TRBV11-3
length: 11

CDR3: CASSLIRGSGYTF
V: TRBV7-9
length: 13

CDR3: CASSPLIDQPQHF
V: TRBV7-2
length: 13

CDR3: CASSTQAPGTQYF
V: TRBV12-3/TRBV12-4
length: 13